Listed below are T cell receptor beta chains from one sample, sequenced in a study of T cell repertoires in cytomegalovirus infection. TCRdb re-called the reads with MiXCR, one entry per CDR3 protein. The sample shows 300,000 or so distinct CDR3 sequences, about 23% of them seen only once. Sequencing was done on a sample of PBMCs. All receptors come from a human donor in good health (CMV status not recorded). Some clones in this sample may be carry-over from other donors' samples. The conserved cysteine and the conserved F or W are not part of the CDR3 here.

>TRBV10-3|13|TRBJ2-1
AISEVAGARNEQF
>TRBV11-1|13|TRBJ2-6
ASSLSRGGANVLT
>TRBV6-5|14|TRBJ2-1
ASSYSGSGSYNEQF
>TRBV12-3/TRBV12-4|13|TRBJ2-1
ASSLALSGVNEQF
>TRBV29-1|10|TRBJ2-7
SVGRLVHEQY
>TRBV4-2|13|TRBJ1-6
ASSQGVIGRSPLH
>TRBV7-2|14|TRBJ1-1
ASSLDRARGRTEAF
>TRBV7-2|14|TRBJ2-3
ASSRRGLANTDTQY
>TRBV5-1|15|TRBJ2-3
ASSTGTSGRARDTQY
>TRBV9|14|TRBJ2-1
ASSGGGTLRNNEQF
>TRBV27|13|TRBJ1-4
ASSLPTALNEKLF
>TRBV9|11|TRBJ2-4
ASSVGTGHVQY
>TRBV5-6|16|TRBJ1-6
ASSWGGAGHSYNSPLH
>TRBV10-3|13|TRBJ2-3
AISETYPPGDTQY
>TRBV12-5|13|TRBJ1-6
ASGKTEIYNSPLH
>TRBV28|11|TRBJ2-7
ASSVTTSYEQY
>TRBV7-6|14|TRBJ2-3
ASSLFSAGSADTQY
>TRBV20-1|12|TRBJ1-5
SAGGDSLNQPQH
>TRBV7-2|9|TRBJ1-2
ASSLLYGYT
>TRBV6-1|12|TRBJ2-5
ASSEVRVLETQY
>TRBV6-5|13|TRBJ1-5
ASSTGAYSNQPQH
>TRBV14|13|TRBJ2-5
ASSQDIQGDETQY
>TRBV10-3|12|TRBJ2-3
AISERRDTDTQY
>TRBV28|13|TRBJ1-5
ASRLQGYKDQPQH
>TRBV5-4|13|TRBJ1-2
ASSLAGAGFYGYT
>TRBV7-2|13|TRBJ1-3
ASSLDGFWRNTIY
>TRBV27|15|TRBJ2-1
ASRGRGAAGARNEQF
>TRBV2|12|TRBJ1-1
ASSDRIPNTEAF
>TRBV7-2|15|TRBJ2-2
ASSPRGHLKNTGELF
>TRBV2|16|TRBJ2-1
ASRKRIKGTPGYNEQF
>TRBV5-1|11|TRBJ2-5
ASGTANQETQY
>TRBV7-2|11|TRBJ1-2
ASSVGQGSGYT
>TRBV7-2|11|TRBJ2-7
ASSLQLFNEQY
>TRBV19|13|TRBJ2-1
ASSSPGQGHNEQF
>TRBV7-2|16|TRBJ2-7
ASRPDRGRGGGSYEQY
>TRBV29-1|14|TRBJ2-3
SAAGLAGGTADTQD
>TRBV20-1|11|TRBJ2-5
SALLAGDETQY
>TRBV19|12|TRBJ2-7
ASSGLAGAHEQY
>TRBV19|10|TRBJ1-5
ASSPVGQPQH
>TRBV19|9|TRBJ1-3
ASSIQTRHY
>TRBV7-2|11|TRBJ1-1
ASSLAVPPEAF
>TRBV7-2|11|TRBJ2-5
ASSSGNWETQY
>TRBV18|10|TRBJ2-5
ASSGGRETQY
>TRBV20-1|13|TRBJ2-7
SARAASGGAYEQY
>TRBV6-5|13|TRBJ1-4
ASMGRGRPNEKLF
>TRBV27|14|TRBJ1-1
ASSLFFGAAVTEAF
>TRBV6-2/TRBV6-3|14|TRBJ2-1
ASSQTERGSYNEQF
>TRBV11-2|12|TRBJ1-2
ASSLDIRPYGYT
>TRBV28|10|TRBJ2-7
ASSSRRDEQY
>TRBV7-2|13|TRBJ2-7
ASSKGLAGVDEQY
>TRBV28|13|TRBJ1-5
ASSVTGRSNQPQH
>TRBV7-2|11|TRBJ1-1
ASSLTVQGEAF
>TRBV29-1|10|TRBJ2-1
SVTSGYNEQF